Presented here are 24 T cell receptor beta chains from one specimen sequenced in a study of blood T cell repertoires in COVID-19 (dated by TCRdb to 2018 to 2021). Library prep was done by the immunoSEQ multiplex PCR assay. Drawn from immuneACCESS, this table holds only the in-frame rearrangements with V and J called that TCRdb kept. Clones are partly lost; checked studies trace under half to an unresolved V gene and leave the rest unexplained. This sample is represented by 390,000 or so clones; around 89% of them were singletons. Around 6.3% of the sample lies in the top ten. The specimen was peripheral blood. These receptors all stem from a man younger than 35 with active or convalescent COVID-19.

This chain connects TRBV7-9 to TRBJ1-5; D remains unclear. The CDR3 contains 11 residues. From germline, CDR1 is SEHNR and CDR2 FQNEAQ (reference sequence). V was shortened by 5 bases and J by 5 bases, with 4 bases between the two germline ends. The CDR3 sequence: CASSADQPQHF. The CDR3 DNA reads TGTGCCAGCAGCGCGGATCAGCCCCAGCATTTT.

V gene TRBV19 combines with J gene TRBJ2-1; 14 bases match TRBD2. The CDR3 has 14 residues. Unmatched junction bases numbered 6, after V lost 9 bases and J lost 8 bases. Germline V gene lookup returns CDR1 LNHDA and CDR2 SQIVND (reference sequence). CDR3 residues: CASKGLAGGYEQFF. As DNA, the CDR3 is TGTGCCAGCAAAGGACTAGCGGGAGGCTATGAGCAGTTCTTC.

The CDR3 nucleotides read TGTGCCAGCAGCTTATCGGGAGGGACGAATGAGCAGTTCTTC. This gives the protein CASSLSGGTNEQFF. V and J are TRBV7-9 and TRBJ2-1, with TRBD2 matching over 8 bases. This CDR3 region has 14 residues. From germline, CDR1 is SEHNR and CDR2 FQNEAQ (reference sequence). J was trimmed by 7 bases and V by 2 bases; bases with no gene match: 4. Together with reference TRBV7-9 and TRBJ2-1, the CDR3 gives the full variable domain: DTGVSQNPRHKITKRGQNVTFRCDPISEHNRLYWYRQTLGQGPEFLTYFQNEAQLEKSRLLSDRFSAERPKGSFSTLEIQRTEQGDSAMYLCASSLSGGTNEQFFGPGTRLTVL.

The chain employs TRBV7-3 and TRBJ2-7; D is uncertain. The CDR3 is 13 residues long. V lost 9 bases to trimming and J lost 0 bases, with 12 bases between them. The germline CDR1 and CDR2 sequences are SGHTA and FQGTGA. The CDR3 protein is CARLYMFSYEQYF. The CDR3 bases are TGTGCCAGGCTTTACATGTTCTCCTACGAGCAGTACTTC.

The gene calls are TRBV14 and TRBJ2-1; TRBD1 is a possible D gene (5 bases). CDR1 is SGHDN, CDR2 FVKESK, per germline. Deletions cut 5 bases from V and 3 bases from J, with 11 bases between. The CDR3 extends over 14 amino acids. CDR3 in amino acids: CASSKGAVYNEQFF. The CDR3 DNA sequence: TGTGCCAGCAGCAAAGGGGCAGTCTACAATGAGCAGTTCTTC.

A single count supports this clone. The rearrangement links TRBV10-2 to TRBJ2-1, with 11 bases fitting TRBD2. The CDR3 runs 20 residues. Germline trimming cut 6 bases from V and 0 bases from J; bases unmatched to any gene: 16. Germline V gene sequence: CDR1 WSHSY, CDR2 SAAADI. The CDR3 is CASSSGLAERILSSYNEQFF. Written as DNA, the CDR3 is TGCGCCAGCAGCTCGGGACTAGCGGAACGTATACTAAGCTCCTACAATGAGCAGTTCTTC.

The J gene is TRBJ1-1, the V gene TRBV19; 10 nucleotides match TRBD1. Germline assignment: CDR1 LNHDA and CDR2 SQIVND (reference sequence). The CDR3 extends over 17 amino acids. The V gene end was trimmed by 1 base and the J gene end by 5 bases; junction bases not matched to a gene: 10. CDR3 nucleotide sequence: TGTGCCAGTAGTATAGGTGGGACAGGGGTAGTGAGGACTGAAGCTTTCTTT. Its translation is CASSIGGTGVVRTEAFF.

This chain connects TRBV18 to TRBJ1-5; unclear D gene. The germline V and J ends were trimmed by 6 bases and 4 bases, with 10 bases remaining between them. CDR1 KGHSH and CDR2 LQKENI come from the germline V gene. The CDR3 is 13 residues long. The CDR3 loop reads CASSLIRNQPQHF. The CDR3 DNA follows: TGTGCCAGCTCCCTTATCCGTAATCAGCCCCAGCATTTT. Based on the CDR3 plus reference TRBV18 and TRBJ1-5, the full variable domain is NAGVMQNPRHLVRRRGQEARLRCSPMKGHSHVYWYRQLPEEGLKFMVYLQKENIIDESGMPKERFSAEFPKEGPSILRIQQVVRGDSAAYFCASSLIRNQPQHFGDGTRLSIL.

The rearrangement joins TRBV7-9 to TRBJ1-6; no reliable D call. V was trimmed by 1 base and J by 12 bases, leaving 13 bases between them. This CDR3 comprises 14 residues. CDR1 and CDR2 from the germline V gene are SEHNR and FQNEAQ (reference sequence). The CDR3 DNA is TGTGCCAGCAGCTTAGTGGTAGGGAGTGGACCCCTCCACTTT. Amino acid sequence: CASSLVVGSGPLHF. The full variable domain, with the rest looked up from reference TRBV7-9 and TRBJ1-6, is DTGVSQNPRHKITKRGQNVTFRCDPISEHNRLYWYRQTLGQGPEFLTYFQNEAQLEKSRLLSDRFSAERPKGSFSTLEIQRTEQGDSAMYLCASSLVVGSGPLHFGNGTRLTVT.

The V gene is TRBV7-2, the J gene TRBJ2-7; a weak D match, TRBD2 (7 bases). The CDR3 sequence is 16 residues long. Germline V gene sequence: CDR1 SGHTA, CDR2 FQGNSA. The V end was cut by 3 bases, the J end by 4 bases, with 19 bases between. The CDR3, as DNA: TGTGCCAGCAGCTTGGAACCGACGGGGGGCGGTTACGAGCAGTACTTC. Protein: CASSLEPTGGGYEQYF.

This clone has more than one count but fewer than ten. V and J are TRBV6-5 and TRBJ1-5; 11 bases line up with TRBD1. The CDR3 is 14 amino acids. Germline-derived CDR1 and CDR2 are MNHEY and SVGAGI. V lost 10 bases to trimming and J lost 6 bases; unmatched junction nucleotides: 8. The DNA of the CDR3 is TGTGCCACGAAGGGGGGACAGGGGGGTCAGCCCCAGCATTTT. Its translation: CATKGGQGGQPQHF.

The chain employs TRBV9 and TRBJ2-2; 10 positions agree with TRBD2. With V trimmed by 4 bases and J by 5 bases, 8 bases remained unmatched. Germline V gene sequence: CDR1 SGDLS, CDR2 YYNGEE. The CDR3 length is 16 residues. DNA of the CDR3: TGTGCCAGCAGCCTTACTAGCGGGGCGGGAACCGGGGAGCTGTTTTTT. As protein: CASSLTSGAGTGELFF. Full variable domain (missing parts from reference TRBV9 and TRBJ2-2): DSGVTQTPKHLITATGQRVTLRCSPRSGDLSVYWYQQSLDQGLQFLIQYYNGEERAKGNILERFSAQQFPDLHSELNLSSLELGDSALYFCASSLTSGAGTGELFFGEGSRLTVL.

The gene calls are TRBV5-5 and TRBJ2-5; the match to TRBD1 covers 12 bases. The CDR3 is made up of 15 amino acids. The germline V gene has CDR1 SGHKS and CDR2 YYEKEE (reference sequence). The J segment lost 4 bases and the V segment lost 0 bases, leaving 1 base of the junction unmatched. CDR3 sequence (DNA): TGTGCCAGCAGCTTGGTGGGACAGGGGGCAGAGACCCAGTACTTC. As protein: CASSLVGQGAETQYF.

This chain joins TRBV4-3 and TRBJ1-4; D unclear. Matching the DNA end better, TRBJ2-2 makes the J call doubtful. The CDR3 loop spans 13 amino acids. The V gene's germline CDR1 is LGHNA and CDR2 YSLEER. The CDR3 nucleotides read TGCGCCAGCAGCCAAGATCTTTACAGGGAGCTGTTTTTT. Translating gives CASSQDLYRELFF.

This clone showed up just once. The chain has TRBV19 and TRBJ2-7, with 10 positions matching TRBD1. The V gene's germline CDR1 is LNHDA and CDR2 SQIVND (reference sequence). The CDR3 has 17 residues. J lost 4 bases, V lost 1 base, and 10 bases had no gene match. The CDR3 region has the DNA TGTGCCAGTAGTATAGTGTATGGGACAGGGGCTTTGTACGAGCAGTACTTC. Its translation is CASSIVYGTGALYEQYF.

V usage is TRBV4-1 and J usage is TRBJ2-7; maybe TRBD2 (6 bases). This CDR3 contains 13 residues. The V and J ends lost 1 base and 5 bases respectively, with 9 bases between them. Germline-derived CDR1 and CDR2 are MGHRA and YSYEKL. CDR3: CASSQAGAHEQYF. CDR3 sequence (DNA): TGCGCCAGCAGCCAAGCGGGAGCCCACGAGCAGTACTTC.

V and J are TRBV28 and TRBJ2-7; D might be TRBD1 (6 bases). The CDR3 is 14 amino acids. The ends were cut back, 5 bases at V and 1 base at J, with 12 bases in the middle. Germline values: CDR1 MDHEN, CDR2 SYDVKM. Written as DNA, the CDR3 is TGTGCCAGCAGTACCTTCGGACAGTCCTACGAGCAGTACTTC. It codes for CASSTFGQSYEQYF.

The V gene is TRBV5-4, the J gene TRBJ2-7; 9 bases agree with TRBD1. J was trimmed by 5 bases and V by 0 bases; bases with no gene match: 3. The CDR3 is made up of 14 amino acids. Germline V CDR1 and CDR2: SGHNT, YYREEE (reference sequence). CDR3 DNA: TGTGCCAGCAGCTTGGGGGACAGGGTCCACGAGCAGTACTTC. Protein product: CASSLGDRVHEQYF.

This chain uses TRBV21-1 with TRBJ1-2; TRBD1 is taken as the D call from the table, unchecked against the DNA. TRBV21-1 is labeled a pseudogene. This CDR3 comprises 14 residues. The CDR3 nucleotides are TGTGCCAGCAGCAAGGGAAAGGGGAACTATGGCTACACCTTC. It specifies CASSKGKGNYGYTF.

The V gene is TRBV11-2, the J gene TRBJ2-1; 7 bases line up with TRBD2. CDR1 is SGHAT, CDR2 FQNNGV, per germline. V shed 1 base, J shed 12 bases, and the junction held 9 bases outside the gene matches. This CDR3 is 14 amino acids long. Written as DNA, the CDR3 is TGTGCCAGCAGCTTAGGGCCGGCGGGGGTGGTGCAGTTCTTC. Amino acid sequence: CASSLGPAGVVQFF.

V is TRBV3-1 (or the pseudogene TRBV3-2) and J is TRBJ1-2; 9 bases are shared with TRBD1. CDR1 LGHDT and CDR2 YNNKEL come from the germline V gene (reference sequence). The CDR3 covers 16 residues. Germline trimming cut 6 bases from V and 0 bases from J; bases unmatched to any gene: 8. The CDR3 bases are TGTGCCAGCAGGGCAAACAGGGGGCTCTCTAACTATGGCTACACCTTC. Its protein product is CASRANRGLSNYGYTF.

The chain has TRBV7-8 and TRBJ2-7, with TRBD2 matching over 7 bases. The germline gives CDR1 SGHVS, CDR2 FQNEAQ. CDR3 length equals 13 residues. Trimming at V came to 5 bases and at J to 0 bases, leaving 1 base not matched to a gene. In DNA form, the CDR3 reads TGTGCCAGCAGCCGCGGGAGCTCCTACGAGCAGTACTTC. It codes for CASSRGSSYEQYF.

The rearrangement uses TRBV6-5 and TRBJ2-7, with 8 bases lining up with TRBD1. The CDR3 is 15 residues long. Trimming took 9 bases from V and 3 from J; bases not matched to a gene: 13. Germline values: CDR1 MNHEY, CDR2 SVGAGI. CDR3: CARQDRVLPHYEQYF. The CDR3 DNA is TGTGCCAGGCAGGACAGGGTTCTCCCCCACTACGAGCAGTACTTC.

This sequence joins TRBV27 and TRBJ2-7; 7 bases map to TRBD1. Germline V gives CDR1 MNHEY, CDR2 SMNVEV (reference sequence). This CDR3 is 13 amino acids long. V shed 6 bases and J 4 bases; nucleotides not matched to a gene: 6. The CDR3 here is CASRRQGAYEQYF. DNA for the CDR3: TGTGCCAGCAGACGACAGGGAGCATACGAGCAGTACTTC.